This T cell receptor (beta chain) was sequenced in a study of blood T cells in healthy people across ages. A second PCR, run for roughly 7 to 12 cycles, used a sample-barcoded 5' primer plus a J-beta primer mix. TCRdb fed the 5' RACE reads into MiXCR, producing one record per CDR3 protein. This table has 1.2 million to 1.5 million distinct CDR3 sequences, approximately 42% appearing once. Study-wide points: The fall in TCR beta diversity per million T cells was roughly linear with age.

The donors, aged roughly 6 to 95, were healthy Caucasians from Russia. This clonotype came up once. Antigen specificity is unknown. Germline-derived CDR1 and CDR2 are DFQATT and SNEGSKA (reference sequence). V gave up 0 bases and J gave up 7 bases, with 9 bases separating them. The CDR3 is 13 amino acids. The specimen was blood. The chain links TRBV20-1 to TRBJ2-2; D is undetermined. This receptor was obtained from a woman aged 18-29 years in good health. The CDR3 DNA sequence: TGCAGTGCTAGAGACGGTTCTAACGGGGAGCTGTTTTTT. Its protein is CSARDGSNGELFF.